This T cell receptor beta chain was captured by sequencing in a study of T-cell reconstitution after alpha-beta-depleted transplantation in children. Germline CDR1 MNHNS, CDR2 SASEGT. Trimming cost V 4 bases and J 7 bases, with 20 bases left between them. The CDR3 consists of 16 residues. The study's findings and limits: One year post-transplant, T-cell counts and diversity were largely derived from T cells produced anew. Two months or so post-transplant, alpha-beta T cells reportedly derived from several hundred expanded graft clones. High day-60 TCRbeta diversity in some patients came from surviving recipient T cells and thymic progenitors.

The sample holds many counts of this clonotype. Its target is unknown. This sample's TCRbeta library carried unique molecular identifier barcodes. TCRdb ran MiXCR on the PCR reads and lists one entry per CDR3 protein. The sample includes about 260,000 distinct CDR3 sequences, 6.5% to 10% of them seen just once. The clonotype was recovered from a male patient aged 10 to 17 who had a stem cell transplant for acute lymphoblastic leukemia, so the T cells may come from the graft donor. The V and J genes are TRBV6-1 and TRBJ2-1, with D tentatively TRBD2 (6 bases). The sample was PBMCs, mostly from graft donor cells, taken 180 days after TCRalphabeta/CD19-depleted stem cell transplant. The DNA for the CDR3 is TGTGCCAGCAGTGGTTCACTAGCCATTCTTTCGAATGAGCAGTTCTTC. Its translation: CASSGSLAILSNEQFF.